The 7 T cell receptor beta chains below were found in one sample sequenced in a study of CD8 T cell repertoires and HIV-1 epitope variants (TCRdb year 2020). Their recognized antigens are unknown. Library method: the immunoSEQ multiplex PCR assay. TCRdb provides this immuneACCESS table in a form limited to in-frame rearrangements. Some clones are lacking; in checked studies, under half of them reflect an unresolved V gene, and why the rest are absent is not known. The table for this sample lists about 5,600 clones; over 65% of them were counted only once. The ten largest clones represent 42% of the sample. Sequenced: cultured CD8+ T cells derived from PBMCs. The receptors originated from a male donor with HIV.

The rearrangement links TRBV7-9 to TRBJ2-1; TRBD2 matches at 12 bases. Germline V lookup: CDR1 SEHNR, CDR2 FQNEAQ (reference sequence). This CDR3 is 15 amino acids long. The junction had 6 bases not matched to a gene; V was cut back by 5 bases and J by 7 bases. CDR3 amino acids: CASSQTSGSTNEQFF. The DNA of the CDR3 is TGTGCCAGCAGCCAGACTAGCGGGAGTACGAATGAGCAGTTCTTC. The variable domain in full, completed from reference TRBV7-9 and TRBJ2-1, reads DTGVSQNPRHKITKRGQNVTFRCDPISEHNRLYWYRQTLGQGPEFLTYFQNEAQLEKSRLLSDRFSAERPKGSFSTLEIQRTEQGDSAMYLCASSQTSGSTNEQFFGPGTRLTVL.

This chain uses TRBV5-6 with TRBJ2-7, with 10 bases matching TRBD1. Germline loops: CDR1 SGHDT, CDR2 YYEEEE. CDR3 length equals 14 residues. Trimming cost V 2 bases and J 3 bases; bases outside gene matches: 2. Here the CDR3 DNA reads TGTGCCAGCAGCTTCGGGGACAGGGGCTACGAGCAGTACTTC. Translating gives CASSFGDRGYEQYF.

The chain couples TRBV13 to TRBJ1-2, with 7 bases aligning to TRBD1. V was pared by 2 bases and J by 0 bases, with 9 bases of the junction left unmatched. Germline-derived CDR1 and CDR2 are PRHDT and FYEKMQ (reference sequence). The CDR3 has 17 residues. CDR3 amino acids: CASSLNVGQQANYGYTF. The CDR3 DNA follows: TGTGCCAGCAGCTTAAATGTGGGACAGCAAGCTAACTATGGCTACACCTTC. The full variable domain, completed using reference TRBV13 and TRBJ1-2, is AAGVIQSPRHLIKEKRETATLKCYPIPRHDTVYWYQQGPGQDPQFLISFYEKMQSDKGSIPDRFSAQQFSDYHSELNMSSLELGDSALYFCASSLNVGQQANYGYTFGSGTRLTVV.

The V and J genes are TRBV27 and TRBJ2-7; possibly TRBD2 for D (5 bases). V was shortened by 6 bases and J by 2 bases, with 20 bases between the two germline ends. The germline gives CDR1 MNHEY, CDR2 SMNVEV (reference sequence). This CDR3 spans 16 amino acids. This chain's CDR3 is CASSLARGSVPYEQYF. The DNA for the CDR3 is TGTGCCAGCAGCCTAGCCCGGGGATCCGTCCCCTACGAGCAGTACTTC.

About this clone itself: A junction boundary mismatches the germline segment, possibly from a read error. The chain joins TRBV7-7 to TRBJ2-5; 11 nucleotides agree with TRBD2. This CDR3 is 18 amino acids long. In germline, CDR1 is SSHAT, CDR2 FNYEAQ (reference sequence). Here the CDR3 reads CASRAGTSGFNIQETQYF. The CDR3 DNA reads as TGTGCTAGCAGGGCCGGGACTAGCGGCTTCAACATTCAAGAGACCCAGTACTTC.

The chain employs TRBV7-9 and TRBJ2-1, with 9 positions matching TRBD2. This CDR3 is 17 amino acids long. Germline V gene sequence: CDR1 SEHNR, CDR2 FQNEAQ (reference sequence). The ends lost 3 bases at V and 4 bases at J; junction bases unmatched: 10. The CDR3 DNA reads TGTGCCAGCAGCTTTTCGCCGGGACTAGCTCCTTACAATGAGCAGTTCTTC. Encoded protein: CASSFSPGLAPYNEQFF.

The rearrangement joins TRBV4-2 to TRBJ1-2, with 9 nucleotides matching TRBD1. J lost 3 bases, V lost 0 bases, and 2 bases had no gene match. The CDR3 is made up of 15 amino acids. The germline gives CDR1 LGHNA, CDR2 YNFKEQ. CDR3 sequence reads: CASSQDDRGDYGYTF. CDR3 nucleotides: TGTGCCAGCAGCCAAGATGACAGGGGGGACTATGGCTACACCTTC.